Listed below are T cell receptor beta chains from one sample, sequenced in a study of blood T cell repertoires in COVID-19. Method: immunoSEQ multiplex PCR; TCRdb's copy keeps in-frame clones and lacks some. Of roughly 200,000 clones in the sample, 80% to 90% are singletons; the top ten hold around 3.5%. Sequencing was done on a sample of PBMCs or T cells enriched from blood (not recorded which). Receptors originate from a woman in her thirties or forties with acute COVID-19. The CDR3 runs from the conserved cysteine through the conserved F or W. The D gene is left open where the match is weak.

j_call	d_call	v_call	cdr3_aa	cdr3_nt
TRBJ1-1	.	TRBV4-1	CASSRLQDTEAFF	TGCGCCAGCAGCCGATTACAAGACACTGAAGCTTTCTTT
TRBJ1-2	TRBD1	TRBV27	CASRDRDNYGYTF	TGTGCCAGTAGGGACAGGGATAACTATGGCTACACCTTC
TRBJ2-2	.	TRBV15	CATRTDWGAGELFF	TGTGCCACCAGGACTGACTGGGGGGCCGGGGAGCTGTTTTTT
TRBJ1-1	TRBD1	TRBV13	CASSSDRGLLTEAFF	TGTGCCAGCAGCTCTGACAGGGGGCTGTTAACTGAAGCTTTCTTT
TRBJ2-3	TRBD1	TRBV9	CASATGVGNTDTQYF	TGTGCCAGCGCGACAGGGGTGGGGAACACAGATACGCAGTATTTT
TRBJ1-1	.	TRBV9	CASSPTGGGANTEAFF	TGTGCCAGCAGCCCTACGGGAGGGGGAGCGAACACTGAAGCTTTCTTT
TRBJ1-5	.	TRBV5-5	CASSVRGQPQHF	TGTGCCAGCAGTGTTAGGGGTCAGCCCCAGCATTTT
TRBJ1-1	.	TRBV7-8	CASSSGLTTVGAGEAFF	TGTGCCAGCAGCTCCGGATTAACGACAGTTGGGGCCGGTGAAGCTTTCTTT
TRBJ2-2	.	TRBV24-1	CATSDSQVANTGELFF	TGTGCCACCAGTGATTCACAGGTCGCGAACACCGGGGAGCTGTTTTTT
TRBJ1-1	.	TRBV5-4	CASSLLITSTEAFF	TGTGCCAGCAGCTTGTTGATTACGAGCACTGAAGCTTTCTTT